The 3 T cell receptor beta chains below come from one sample, sequenced in a study of CD8 T cells in Susac syndrome. RNA totalling roughly 0.5 to 1 ug underwent reverse transcription with random hexamers. TCRdb independently ran MiXCR on the immunoSEQ multiplex PCR reads; one entry per CDR3 protein. The sample lists 250,000 to 300,000 distinct CDR3 sequences, approximately 81% occurring once. The sequenced sample consisted of CD8+ T cells from PBMCs. The source of these receptors is a human donor with multiple sclerosis.

V and J are TRBV7-9 and TRBJ2-3, with 10 bases lining up with TRBD2. CDR1 is SEHNR, CDR2 FQNEAQ, per germline (reference sequence). The CDR3 totals 15 residues. The V gene end was trimmed by 3 bases and the J gene end by 2 bases; junction bases not matched to a gene: 2. The CDR3, as DNA: TGTGCCAGCAGCTTCCTAGCGGGAGTCACAGATACGCAGTATTTT. It yields the protein CASSFLAGVTDTQYF.

The V and J genes are TRBV7-9 and TRBJ1-3, with D hard to call. V gave up 1 base and J gave up 9 bases, with 7 bases separating them. From germline, CDR1 is SEHNR and CDR2 FQNEAQ (reference sequence). The CDR3 is 12 residues long. CDR3 DNA sequence: TGTGCCAGCAGCTTAGTAGCAGGCACCATATATTTT. This codes for CASSLVAGTIYF.

The chain joins TRBV5-6 to TRBJ1-5; no definite D call. The CDR3 loop spans 15 amino acids. From germline, CDR1 is SGHDT and CDR2 YYEEEE. The ends were cut back, 0 bases at V and 7 bases at J, with 14 bases in the middle. CDR3 loop: CASSLARGVGQPQHF. In nucleotides, the CDR3 is TGTGCCAGCAGCTTGGCACGGGGAGTGGGGCAGCCCCAGCATTTT.